This T cell receptor (beta chain) originates from a study of human T cells and chemical hapten exposure. Study at large: DPC at 0.01% went onto the upper back in patch tests, read at 6 days.

Study outcomes and limitations: PT1 expanded TCR counts correlated positively with patch test score.

Unique molecular identifiers were affixed to discrete cDNA molecules within the library. Each CDR3 protein gets one entry after TCRdb re-called the RACE reads with MiXCR. In the table there are about 190,000 distinct CDR3 sequences, more than 20% of which are singletons. Time point defined: patch test 3, about 24 weeks after DPC sensitization. As for treatment: therapeutic diphenylcyclopropenone sensitization with weekly scalp DPC. The drawing of blood occurred before each patch test was applied. With 1 base removed from V and 3 bases from J, the gap between germline ends came to 10 bases. This CDR3 has 13 residues. The V gene's germline CDR1 is DFQATT and CDR2 SNEGSKA (reference sequence). In its sample, this clonotype was seen many times. The antigen is unknown.

The chain combines TRBV20-1 with TRBJ2-7; D ambiguous. The sequence came from a woman aged 40-49 years with alopecia areata. Some clones in this sample may be carry-over from other donors' samples. The material was whole blood, obtained in connection with sensitization to the hapten diphenylcyclopropenone (DPC). The CDR3 region has the DNA TGCAGTGCTAGAGTTAGAGGCCTCTACGAGCAGTACTTC. Its translation is CSARVRGLYEQYF.